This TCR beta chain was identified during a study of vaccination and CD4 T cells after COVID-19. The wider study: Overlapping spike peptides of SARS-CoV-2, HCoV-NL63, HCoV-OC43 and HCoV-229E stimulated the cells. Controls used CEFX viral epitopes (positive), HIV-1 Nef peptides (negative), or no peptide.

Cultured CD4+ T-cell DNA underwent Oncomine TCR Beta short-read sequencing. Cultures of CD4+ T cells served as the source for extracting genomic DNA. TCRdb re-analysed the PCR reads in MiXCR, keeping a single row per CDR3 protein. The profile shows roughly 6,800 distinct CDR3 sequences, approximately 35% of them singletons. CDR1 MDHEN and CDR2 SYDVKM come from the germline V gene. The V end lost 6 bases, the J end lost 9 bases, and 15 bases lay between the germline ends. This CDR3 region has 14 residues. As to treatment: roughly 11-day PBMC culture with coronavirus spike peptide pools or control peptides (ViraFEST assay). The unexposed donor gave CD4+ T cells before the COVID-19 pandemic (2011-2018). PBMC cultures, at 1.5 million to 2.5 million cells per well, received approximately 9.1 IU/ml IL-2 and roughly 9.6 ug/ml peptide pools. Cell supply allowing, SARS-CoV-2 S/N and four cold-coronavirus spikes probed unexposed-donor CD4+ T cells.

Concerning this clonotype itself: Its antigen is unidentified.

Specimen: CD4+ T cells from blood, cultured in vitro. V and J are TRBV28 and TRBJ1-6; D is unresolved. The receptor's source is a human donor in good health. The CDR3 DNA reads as TGTGCCAGCAGAAAGGGAGGCCGGTTTTCACCCCTCCACTTT. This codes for CASRKGGRFSPLHF.